This TCR beta chain came from a study of radiotherapy plus CTLA-4 blockade in lung cancer. Study-wide context: Objective response rate was 18%; disease control rate, around 30%.

V lost 1 base to trimming and J lost 6 bases, with 14 bases between them. CDR3 length: 15 amino acids. Germline CDR1 reads SGHRS; CDR2 reads YFSETQ. Method: immunoSEQ multiplex PCR; TCRdb's copy keeps in-frame clones and lacks some. The sample lists around 130,000 clones, over 80% occurring once. The source of this sequence is a human donor with non-small cell lung cancer that progressed on radiotherapy plus ipilimumab. The specimen comprised peripheral blood, sampled from a patient treated with radiotherapy plus ipilimumab. The V and J genes are TRBV5-1 and TRBJ2-1; either TRBD1 or TRBD2 may supply D (5 bases each). The CDR3, as DNA: TGCGCCAGCAGCTTGTTAGGGACGCCTGCCAATGAGCAGTTCTTC. This encodes CASSLLGTPANEQFF.